The T cell receptor beta chain described here comes from a study of blood T cell repertoires in COVID-19 (dated by TCRdb to 2018 to 2021). Looking at the study overall: Collaborator samples came from the United States, Italy and Spain and covered acute and convalescent phases of COVID-19. The prospective study material was composed of cDNA or gDNA derived from T cells, B-cell-depleted T cells, or PBMCs. The dataset comprised deeply sampled blood TCRbeta repertoires from subjects exposed to, actively infected with, or recovered from COVID-19. The repertoires were released in a freely available public database intended as a resource for research on the immune response to SARS-CoV-2. Samples were obtained from the ongoing ImmuneRACE study (first 160 participants) and from 950 to 1,500 subjects provided by 6 global collaborators. Nearly every sample came with metadata listing a de-identified subject ID, COVID-19 status, age in years and sex. Where available, HLA class I and class II types were taken from metadata supplied by the sample provider and were not determined by assay-based typing.

Study-wide findings and limitations: The amount of clinical and demographic metadata varied by source and participant and was provided uncurated.

Whole blood was collected in K2EDTA tubes by collaborating institutions according to the institutions' own protocols. For TCRbeta analysis, collaborator samples were shipped as frozen whole blood, as isolated PBMCs, or as DNA extracted from either sample type. V ends up 0 bases short and J 0 bases short, with an unmatched junction base count of 3. Via the germline V gene, CDR1 is SGHDT and CDR2 YYEEEE. The CDR3 measures 17 amino acids from cysteine to phenylalanine. Only the CDR3 region is kept as DNA, spanning 51 bases read in frame from base 1. With respect to this clone: Its antigen is not yet known. No base qualities exist here, and no much larger clone lies one base off it.

The immunoSEQ Assay, a bias-controlled multiplex PCR, was used to amplify TCRbeta CDR3 regions from genomic DNA. In the authors' own workflow: Nucleated cell counts per sample were estimated from amplification of reference gene primers within the assay. To quantify the absolute abundance of each unique TCRbeta CDR3 rearrangement, sequence reads were collapsed and filtered. For each sample, productive Simpson clonality was calculated as the square root of Simpson's diversity index over productive rearrangements. Held by TCRdb, this immuneACCESS table contains in-frame sequences only and omits some clones. Under half of the omission traces to an unresolved V gene where checked; the cause of the rest is unknown. The V and J calls and the clone size are those of that table, but D and trimming were determined from the DNA. For this sample there are 95,000 to 150,000 clones; about 88% appear just once. Together, the top ten hold 0.95% to 1.5% of the sample.

This sequence uses TRBV5-6 and TRBJ1-6; 7 of the junction bases match TRBD1. Sequenced: peripheral blood. The source is an elderly woman with acute or convalescent COVID-19. CDR3 sequence: CASSLGQGSSYNSPLHF. The DNA sequence follows: TGTGCCAGCAGCTTGGGACAGGGAAGCTCCTATAATTCACCCCTCCACTTT.